This entry is about one TCR beta chain. Sequencing of TCR beta was carried out in blood CD8+ and CD4+ T cells. The multiple sclerosis controls were treatment-naive patients, and their relapsing-remitting disease was stable or active. Negative isolation yielded CD4+ and CD8+ T cells, and FACS enriched TEMRA cells. The data are from a study of CD8 T cells in Susac syndrome. RNA amounts of roughly 0.45 to 1 ug underwent reverse transcription with random hexamers. Amplification of TCR beta CDR3 used immunoSEQ multiplex PCR across 54 Vbeta and 13 Jbeta. One entry per CDR3 protein, called by TCRdb with MiXCR from the immunoSEQ multiplex PCR reads. This sample has fewer than 350,000 distinct CDR3 sequences, with about 82% found just once. The CDR3 covers 18 residues. Germline assignment: CDR1 LGHDT and CDR2 YNNKEL (reference sequence). V shed 0 bases and J shed 6 bases, with 22 bases lying between them.

V gene TRBV3-1 combines with J gene TRBJ2-3, with no clear D. This clonotype was sampled from a human donor with multiple sclerosis. Sequencing was carried out using CD8+ T cells from PBMCs. Here the CDR3 reads CASSQEKPRNLRADTQYF. The CDR3, as DNA: TGTGCCAGCAGCCAAGAAAAACCACGAAACCTTAGGGCGGATACGCAGTATTTT.